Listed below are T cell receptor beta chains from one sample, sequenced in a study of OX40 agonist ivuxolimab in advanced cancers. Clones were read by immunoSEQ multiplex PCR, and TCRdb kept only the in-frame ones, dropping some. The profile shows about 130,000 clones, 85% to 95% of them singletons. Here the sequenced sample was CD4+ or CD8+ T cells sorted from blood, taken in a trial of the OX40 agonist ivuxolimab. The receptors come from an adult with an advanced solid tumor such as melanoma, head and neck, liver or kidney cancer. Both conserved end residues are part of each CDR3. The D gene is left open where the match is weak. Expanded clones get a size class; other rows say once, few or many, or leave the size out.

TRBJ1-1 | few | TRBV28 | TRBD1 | CASARQGVTEAFF | TGTGCCAGCGCACGACAGGGGGTCACTGAAGCTTTCTTT
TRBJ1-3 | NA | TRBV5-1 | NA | CASSLRSQVGNSGNTIYF | TGCGCCAGCAGCTTGCGGTCACAGGTGGGAAACTCTGGAAACACCATATATTTT
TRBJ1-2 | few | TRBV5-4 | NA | CASSLVGGSNYGYTF | TGTGCCAGCAGCTTGGTCGGGGGTTCTAACTATGGATACACCTTC
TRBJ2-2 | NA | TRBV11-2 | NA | CASSTRLGNTGELFF | TGTGCCAGCAGCACGAGACTAGGGAACACCGGGGAGCTGTTTTTT
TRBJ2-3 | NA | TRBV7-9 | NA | CASSPPGSSTDTQYF | TGTGCCAGCAGCCCTCCCGGTAGCTCAACAGATACGCAGTATTTT
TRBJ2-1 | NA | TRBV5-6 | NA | CASSLVENNEQFF | TGTGCCAGCAGCTTGGTGGAGAACAATGAGCAGTTCTTC
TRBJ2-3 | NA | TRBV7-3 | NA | CASSSGTATDTQYF | TGTGCCAGCAGCTCGGGGACCGCCACAGATACGCAGTATTTT
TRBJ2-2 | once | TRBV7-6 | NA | CASRSAPGIPNTGELFF | TGTGCCAGCAGATCCGCCCCCGGGATCCCTAACACCGGGGAGCTGTTTTTT
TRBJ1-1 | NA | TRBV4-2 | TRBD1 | CASSQGTGAIAEAFF | TGTGCCAGCAGCCAGGGGACAGGGGCTATCGCTGAAGCTTTCTTT
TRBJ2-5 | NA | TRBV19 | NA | CASSIGWGETQYF | TGTGCCAGTAGTATCGGGTGGGGGGAGACCCAGTACTTC
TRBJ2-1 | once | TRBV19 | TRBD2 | CASRQLAGGPYNEQFF | TGTGCCAGTAGGCAACTAGCGGGAGGGCCGTACAATGAGCAGTTCTTC
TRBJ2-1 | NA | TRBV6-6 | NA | CASSTYNEQFF | TGTGCCAGCAGTACTTACAATGAGCAGTTCTTC
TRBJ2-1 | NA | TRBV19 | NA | CASRLTASSYNEQFF | TGTGCCAGTAGGTTAACTGCGAGCTCCTACAATGAGCAGTTCTTC
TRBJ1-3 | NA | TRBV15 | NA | CATSTQGQGNTIYF | TGTGCCACCAGCACCCAGGGGCAAGGAAACACCATATATTTT
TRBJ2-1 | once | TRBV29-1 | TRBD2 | CSVEGAGGPLCNEQFF | TGCAGCGTGGAGGGGGCGGGAGGGCCCCTATGCAATGAGCAGTTCTTC
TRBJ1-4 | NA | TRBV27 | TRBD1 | CASRGGQGYEKLFF | TGTGCCAGCAGGGGGGGACAGGGCTATGAAAAACTGTTTTTT
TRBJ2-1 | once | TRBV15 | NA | CATSREQGRFFNEQFF | TGTGCCACCAGCAGAGAGCAGGGGAGGTTCTTCAATGAGCAGTTCTTC
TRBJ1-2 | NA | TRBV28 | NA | CTSSRNSNYGYTF | TGTACCAGCAGTCGTAACAGCAACTATGGCTACACCTTC
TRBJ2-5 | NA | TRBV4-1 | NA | CASSQVMEQETQYF | TGCGCCAGCAGCCAAGTGATGGAACAAGAGACCCAGTACTTC
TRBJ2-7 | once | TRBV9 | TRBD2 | CASSESGGTSYEQYF | TGTGCCAGCAGCGAGTCGGGGGGAACCTCCTACGAGCAGTACTTC
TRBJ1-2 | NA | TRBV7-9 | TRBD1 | CASSPGTANYGYTF | TGTGCCAGCAGCCCCGGGACAGCTAACTATGGCTACACCTTC
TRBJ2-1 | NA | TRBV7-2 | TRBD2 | CASSLVASGRDEQFF | TGTGCCAGCAGCTTAGTAGCTAGCGGGAGGGATGAGCAGTTCTTC
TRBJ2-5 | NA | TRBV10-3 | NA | CAISESNRETQYF | TGTGCCATCAGTGAGTCGAATCGAGAGACCCAGTACTTC
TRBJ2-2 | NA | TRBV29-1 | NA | CSVDVANTGELFF | TGCAGCGTTGATGTCGCGAACACCGGGGAGCTGTTTTTT
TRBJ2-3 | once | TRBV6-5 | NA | CASSYSSRLSTDTQYF | TGTGCCAGCAGTTACTCGAGTCGGCTTAGCACAGATACGCAGTATTTT
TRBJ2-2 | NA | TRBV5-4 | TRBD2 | CASSLGLAGGRLNTGELFF | TGTGCCAGCAGCTTGGGGCTAGCGGGAGGTAGGCTGAACACCGGGGAGCTGTTTTTT
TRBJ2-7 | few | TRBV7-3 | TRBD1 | CASSLGGQPYYEQYF | TGTGCCAGCAGCTTAGGGGGACAGCCTTACTACGAGCAGTACTTC
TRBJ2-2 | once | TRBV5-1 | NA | CASSAEGLAGELFF | TGCGCCAGCAGCGCGGAGGGACTGGCCGGGGAGCTGTTTTTT
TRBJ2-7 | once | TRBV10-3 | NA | CAISDEVQPAYF | TGTGCCATCAGTGATGAGGTTCAGCCGGCGTACTTC
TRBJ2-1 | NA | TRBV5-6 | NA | CASSSLEGSYNEQFF | TGTGCCAGCAGCTCCCTCGAGGGCTCCTACAATGAGCAGTTCTTC
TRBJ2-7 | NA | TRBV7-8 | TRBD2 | CASSTLAGAYESLEQYF | TGTGCCAGCAGCACACTAGCGGGAGCATATGAAAGTCTCGAGCAGTACTTC
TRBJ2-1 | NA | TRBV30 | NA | CAWSVRVWTEQFF | TGTGCCTGGAGTGTACGAGTTTGGACTGAGCAGTTCTTC
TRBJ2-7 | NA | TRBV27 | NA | CASSLGTGLYEQYF | TGTGCCAGCAGTTTAGGTACAGGCCTCTACGAGCAGTACTTC
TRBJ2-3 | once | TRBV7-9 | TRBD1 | CASSQGQGADTQYF | TGTGCCAGCAGCCAAGGACAGGGCGCAGATACGCAGTATTTT
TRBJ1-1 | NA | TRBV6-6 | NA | CASSRGDTEAFF | TGTGCCAGCAGCCGGGGGGACACTGAAGCTTTCTTT
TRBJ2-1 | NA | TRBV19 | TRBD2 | CASSSGLAGGKQFF | TGTGCCAGTAGCTCTGGGTTAGCGGGAGGGAAGCAGTTCTTC
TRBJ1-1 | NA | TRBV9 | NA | CASSVGSRKADTEAFF | TGTGCCAGCAGCGTAGGGTCCCGGAAGGCGGACACTGAAGCTTTCTTT
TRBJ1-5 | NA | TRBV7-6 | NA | CASSQDHSSNQPQHF | TGTGCCAGCAGCCAGGATCATTCTAGCAATCAGCCCCAGCATTTT
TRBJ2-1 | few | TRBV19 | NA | CASSIDPPTGGRGNEQFF | TGTGCCAGTAGTATAGATCCCCCGACAGGTGGCCGGGGCAATGAGCAGTTCTTC
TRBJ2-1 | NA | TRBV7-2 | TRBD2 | CASTLAGNEQFF | TGTGCCAGCACGCTAGCGGGGAATGAGCAGTTCTTC
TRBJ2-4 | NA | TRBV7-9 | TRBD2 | CAARGGRGENIQYF | TGTGCCGCAAGGGGAGGGCGCGGGGAAAACATTCAGTACTTC
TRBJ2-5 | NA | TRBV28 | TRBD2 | CASSLNPGGQETQYF | TGTGCCAGCAGTTTAAACCCGGGGGGACAAGAGACCCAGTACTTC
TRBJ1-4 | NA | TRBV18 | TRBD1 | CASSPSRGVEKLFF | TGTGCCAGCTCACCTTCCAGGGGGGTTGAAAAACTGTTTTTT
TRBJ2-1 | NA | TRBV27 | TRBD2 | CASSLIAGGGNEQFF | TGTGCCAGCAGTTTAATAGCGGGAGGGGGCAATGAGCAGTTCTTC
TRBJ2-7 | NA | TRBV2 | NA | CASSQSSYEQYF | TGTGCCAGCAGTCAGAGCTCCTACGAGCAGTACTTC
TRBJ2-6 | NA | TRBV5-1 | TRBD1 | CASSLEVARGQARSGANVLTF | TGCGCCAGCAGCTTGGAAGTGGCGAGGGGGCAGGCCCGATCTGGGGCCAACGTCCTGACTTTC
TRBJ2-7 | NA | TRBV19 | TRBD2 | CASSSVSSSGFTYEQYF | TGTGCCAGTAGTTCAGTCTCTTCTAGCGGTTTCACCTACGAGCAGTACTTC
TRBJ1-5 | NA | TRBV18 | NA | CASSPQPGSGNQPQHF | TGTGCCAGCTCACCTCAGCCGGGATCGGGCAATCAGCCCCAGCATTTT
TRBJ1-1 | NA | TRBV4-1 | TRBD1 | CASSHPRTGWRTEAFF | TGCGCCAGCAGCCACCCTCGGACAGGGTGGCGGACTGAAGCTTTCTTT
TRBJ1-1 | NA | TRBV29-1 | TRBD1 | CSVEDQGVTEAFF | TGCAGCGTTGAAGATCAGGGGGTCACTGAAGCTTTCTTT
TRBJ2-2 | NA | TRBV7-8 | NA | CASSVTSPPSGELFF | TGTGCCAGCAGCGTCACCTCCCCCCCAAGTGGGGAGCTGTTTTTT
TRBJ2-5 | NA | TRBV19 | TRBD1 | CASSPGQGARETQYF | TGTGCCAGTAGTCCAGGACAGGGGGCAAGGGAGACCCAGTACTTC
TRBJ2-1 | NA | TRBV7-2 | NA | CASSRGANEQFF | TGTGCCAGCAGCAGAGGGGCCAATGAGCAGTTCTTC
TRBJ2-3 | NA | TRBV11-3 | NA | CASSLKGWVAGTDTQYF | TGTGCCAGCAGCTTAAAGGGGTGGGTAGCGGGCACAGATACGCAGTATTTT